One sample yielded the 15 T cell receptor beta chains listed below, sequenced in a study of T cell repertoires in cytomegalovirus infection. Their antigen targets remain unknown. TCRdb fed the reads into MiXCR, producing one record per CDR3 protein. Among over 100,000 distinct CDR3 sequences listed, 10% were seen once. Sequences were obtained from PBMCs, sequenced either directly or after in vitro stimulation (not recorded which). These TCRs come from a human donor in good health (CMV status not recorded). Some clones in this sample may be carry-over from other donors' samples.

This sequence joins TRBV5-4 and TRBJ2-3, with 14 positions matching TRBD2. After removal of 5 bases from V and 4 bases from J, the junction contained 9 bases not matched to a gene. Germline V lookup: CDR1 SGHNT, CDR2 YYREEE (reference sequence). The CDR3 length is 17 residues. CDR3 residues: CASRLRLAGGPSDTQYF. CDR3 sequence (DNA): TGTGCCAGCAGACTTCGACTAGCGGGAGGGCCTTCAGATACGCAGTATTTT.

This clonotype was detected ten times or more. The chain joins TRBV7-9 to TRBJ2-2; D remains ambiguous. V was cut by 3 bases and J by 3 bases, with 11 bases left in between. The CDR3 has 15 amino acids. Germline V lookup: CDR1 SEHNR, CDR2 FQNEAQ (reference sequence). The CDR3: CASSFEDSHTGELFF. DNA for the CDR3: TGTGCCAGCAGCTTTGAGGATTCCCACACCGGGGAGCTGTTTTTT.

This clonotype has at least ten counts. The chain has TRBV29-1 and TRBJ2-7, with D tentatively TRBD1 or TRBD2 (7 bases each). The CDR3 is made up of 15 amino acids. CDR1 and CDR2 from the germline V gene are SQVTM and ANQGSEA. V was clipped by 0 bases and J by 4 bases, with 16 bases between them. The CDR3 DNA reads as TGCAGCGTTGAAGATACGGGCAGGGGGGGATACGAGCAGTACTTC. Encoded protein: CSVEDTGRGGYEQYF.

CDR3: CASSQEAHDASSYNEQFF. CDR3 coding DNA: TGTGCCAGCAGCCAAGAGGCCCACGACGCGAGCTCCTACAATGAGCAGTTCTTC. This chain uses TRBV3-1 with TRBJ2-1; no firm D call. The CDR3 spans 18 residues. With 0 bases removed from V and 0 bases from J, the gap between germline ends came to 15 bases. The V gene's germline CDR1 is LGHDT and CDR2 YNNKEL (reference sequence).

The V gene is TRBV19, the J gene TRBJ2-1, with TRBD2 identical over 12 bases. CDR1 is LNHDA, CDR2 SQIVND, per germline (reference sequence). J was trimmed by 8 bases and V by 5 bases; bases with no gene match: 4. CDR3 length equals 14 residues. CDR3 nucleotides: TGTGCCAGTAGTCTAGCGGGAGGGCCAGATGAGCAGTTCTTC. It is translated as CASSLAGGPDEQFF.

Only a few counts were recorded for this clonotype. The rearrangement links TRBV12-3 or TRBV12-4 to TRBJ2-5, with 9 bases identical to TRBD1. The CDR3 runs 13 residues. V lost 4 bases to trimming and J lost 5 bases; unmatched junction nucleotides: 2. The CDR3 DNA sequence: TGTGCCAGCAGTTGGGACAGGGCGGAGACCCAGTACTTC. Translated: CASSWDRAETQYF.

In its sample, this clonotype is medium-sized. The chain joins TRBV11-3 to TRBJ2-1; 8 bases line up with TRBD1. CDR1 SGHNT and CDR2 YENEEA come from the germline V gene. Unmatched junction bases numbered 14, after V lost 0 bases and J lost 7 bases. This CDR3 has 18 amino acids. Here the CDR3 DNA reads TGTGCCAGCAGCTTAGATCTCCTGGGGTCAGGGGGCGGGAATGAGCAGTTCTTC. It yields the protein CASSLDLLGSGGGNEQFF.

This clonotype has only a few counts. The chain employs TRBV6-2 or TRBV6-3 and TRBJ2-7; tentative D call: TRBD1 (6 bases). Trimming took off 5 bases at V and 1 base at J, with 9 bases between the two ends. Germline V gives CDR1 MNHEY, CDR2 SVGEGT. The CDR3 runs to 13 residues. The CDR3 sequence: CASSGQPSYEQYV. In DNA form, the CDR3 reads TGTGCCAGCAGTGGACAGCCATCCTACGAGCAGTACGTC.

This clonotype was recorded at least ten times. The chain combines TRBV11-2 with TRBJ2-2; 7 bases are shared with TRBD2. Germline V CDR1 and CDR2: SGHAT, FQNNGV. The CDR3 has 16 residues. J gave up 1 base and V 1 base, and 3 bases lay outside the gene matches. CDR3 protein: CASSLGAGVNTGELFF. The CDR3, as DNA: TGTGCCAGCAGCTTAGGTGCGGGAGTGAACACCGGGGAGCTGTTTTTT.

With regard to this clonotype: A read error may explain this, as a much larger clone is one base away. The J gene is TRBJ2-5, the V gene TRBV7-6; 7 nucleotides align to TRBD1. Germline-derived CDR1 and CDR2 are SGHVS and FNYEAQ. This CDR3 is 13 amino acids long. V lost 7 bases to trimming and J lost 3 bases; unmatched junction nucleotides: 5. CDR3: CASNSQGKETQYF. CDR3 nucleotides: TGTGCCAGCAACTCACAGGGGAAAGAGACCCAGTACTTC.

V is TRBV9 and J is TRBJ2-3; TRBD2 matches 9 bases. Germline V CDR1 and CDR2: SGDLS, YYNGEE. This CDR3 comprises 16 residues. Trimming took 4 bases from V and 6 from J; bases not matched to a gene: 12. The CDR3 spells CASSTRTSVKGDTQYF. The CDR3 DNA follows: TGTGCCAGCAGCACCCGGACTAGCGTCAAGGGGGATACGCAGTATTTT.

This clonotype was seen more than once but under ten times. The V gene is TRBV11-3, the J gene TRBJ2-3; 9 nucleotides line up with TRBD1. The V gene end was trimmed by 5 bases and the J gene end by 2 bases; junction bases not matched to a gene: 5. The CDR3 loop spans 15 amino acids. Germline lookup yields CDR1 SGHNT and CDR2 YENEEA. This CDR3 reads CASSNGQGSTDTQYF. The CDR3 coding sequence is TGTGCCAGCAGCAATGGACAGGGGTCCACAGATACGCAGTATTTT.

This clonotype was picked up many times. This chain uses TRBV7-9 with TRBJ2-7; 13 bases line up with TRBD2. Trimming removed 6 bases from V and 4 bases from J; junction bases left unmatched: 6. Germline V gene sequence: CDR1 SEHNR, CDR2 FQNEAQ (reference sequence). The CDR3 consists of 15 residues. For the CDR3, the DNA is TGTGCCAGCAGTTTTACTAGCGGGAGGGCGTACGAGCAGTACGTC. Its protein product is CASSFTSGRAYEQYV.

This clonotype was found a few times. The CDR3 sequence: CASSLEFSWGTSGRYNEQFF. Written as DNA, the CDR3 is TGTGCCAGCAGTTTAGAATTTTCGTGGGGGACTAGCGGGAGGTATAATGAGCAGTTCTTC. The chain links TRBV12-3 or TRBV12-4 to TRBJ2-1, with TRBD2 matching over 15 bases. The junction had 14 bases not matched to a gene; V was cut back by 1 base and J by 7 bases. The CDR3 totals 20 residues.

This clonotype was seen at least ten times. The J gene is TRBJ1-5, the V gene TRBV4-3; tentatively, D is TRBD1 (5 bases). The CDR3 is made up of 14 amino acids. V gave up 4 bases and J gave up 2 bases, with 9 bases separating them. Germline V gives CDR1 LGHNA, CDR2 YSLEER. The CDR3 sequence: CASSLRDGNQPQHF. CDR3 nucleotide sequence: TGCGCCAGCAGCCTTAGGGACGGCAATCAGCCCCAGCATTTT.